In its sample, the clone carrying this T cell receptor beta chain was seen a few times. Its antigen is currently unknown. These data come from a study of OX40 agonist ivuxolimab in advanced cancers. Study-wide context: Age averaged 60 years (range roughly 23 to 79), and just over 80% were male. Allowance was made for prior anti-PD-1, anti-PD-L1 or anti-CTLA-4 therapy, and about 40% had some. Points from the study as a whole: Partial responders receiving 0.1-3.0 mg/kg showed among the lowest clonal expansion.

Here immunoSEQ multiplex PCR was the method, and the copy in TCRdb shows in-frame clones only, minus some. The table lists approximately 50,000 clones, less than 90% of them singletons. The CDR3 is made up of 13 amino acids. Germline CDR1 is GTSNPN and CDR2 is SVGIG (reference sequence). The junction had 0 bases not matched to a gene; V was cut back by 1 base and J by 4 bases. The sequences come from CD4+ or CD8+ T cells sorted from blood, collected in a trial of the OX40 agonist ivuxolimab. The clonotype was recovered from an adult with an advanced solid tumor such as melanoma, head and neck, liver or kidney cancer. The chain carries TRBV30 and TRBJ2-7; TRBD1 matches 11 bases. CDR3 nucleotides: TGTGCCTGGAGTGGGGACAGGGGGTACGAGCAGTACTTC. Encoded protein: CAWSGDRGYEQYF.